This T cell receptor (beta chain) came from a study of cytotoxic CD8 clonotypes in ibrutinib-treated CLL. Study background: There were roughly 12 relapsed/refractory patients and about 14 treatment-naive patients, and 17 to 18 were IGHV unmutated.

Libraries were prepared by immunoSEQ multiplex PCR; TCRdb keeps only in-frame clonotypes and omits some of them. The sample has 150,000 or so clones; 79% are singletons. Trimming at V came to 1 base and at J to 5 bases, leaving 8 bases not matched to a gene. The CDR3 is 17 amino acids. CDR1 is SGHVS and CDR2 is FQNEAQ in the germline V gene. Source: PBMCs, taken after 12 months of ibrutinib treatment. The chain has TRBV7-8 and TRBJ2-3; 11 positions match TRBD2. The receptor was derived from a human donor with chronic lymphocytic leukemia. The CDR3 DNA reads TGTGCCAGCAGCTTAGGTCCTAGCGGGAGGCGTCTAGATACGCAGTATTTT. Its protein is CASSLGPSGRRLDTQYF. Full variable domain (rest looked up from reference TRBV7-8 and TRBJ2-3): GAGVSQSPRYKVAKRGQDVALRCDPISGHVSLFWYQQALGQGPEFLTYFQNEAQLDKSGLPSDRFFAERPEGSVSTLKIQRTQQEDSAVYLCASSLGPSGRRLDTQYFGPGTRLTVL.